These 21 T cell receptor beta chains were sequenced from one sample in a study of shared clonotypes between healthy human individuals. Assay: immunoSEQ multiplex PCR; the TCRdb copy retains only in-frame clones and omits some. In the table there are about 800,000 clones, 90% to 97% of which are singletons. Naive CD8 cells, CD45RO-negative and positively selected for CCR7, excluded terminally differentiated effector memory CD45RA+ cells. Input material: naive CD8+ T cells sorted from blood. Source of these receptors: a man aged 25-40 years in good health.

This rearrangement joins TRBV7-9 to TRBJ1-3; D not certain. Trimming removed 5 bases at V and 0 bases at J, with 14 bases between. The CDR3 totals 16 residues. CDR1 is SEHNR and CDR2 is FQNEAQ in the germline V gene (reference sequence). CDR3: CASSPNWASSGNTIYF. Here the CDR3 DNA reads TGTGCCAGCAGCCCCAACTGGGCCTCCTCTGGAAACACCATATATTTT.

The V call is TRBV19, the J call TRBJ2-7; tentatively, D is TRBD2 (6 bases). V was cut by 4 bases and J by 4 bases, with 11 bases left in between. The CDR3 loop spans 13 amino acids. Per germline, CDR1 LNHDA and CDR2 SQIVND (reference sequence). The CDR3 bases are TGTGCCAGTAGTACGGGACTCATGTACGAGCAGTACTTC. Encoded protein: CASSTGLMYEQYF.

This chain links TRBV28 with TRBJ2-7; a possible D gene is TRBD2 (6 bases). The CDR3 has 14 residues. V lost 3 bases and J lost 2, with 11 bases in between. Per germline, CDR1 MDHEN and CDR2 SYDVKM. The CDR3 DNA reads as TGTGCCAGCAGTTTCGCGGGGTCAGCCTACGAGCAGTACTTC. Protein: CASSFAGSAYEQYF.

The chain couples TRBV4-3 to TRBJ2-7; D is ambiguous. Trimming pared 0 bases from V and 1 base from J, leaving 16 bases between. Germline V CDR1 and CDR2: LGHNA, YSLEER. The CDR3 runs 17 residues. CDR3 DNA: TGCGCCAGCAGCCAAGAGGCTATAAGGACGGAGTCCTACGAGCAGTACTTC. This sequence encodes CASSQEAIRTESYEQYF.

The V and J genes are TRBV30 and TRBJ2-5, with D perhaps TRBD2 (5 bases). Germline loops: CDR1 GTSNPN, CDR2 SVGIG (reference sequence). V was clipped by 0 bases and J by 1 base, with 6 bases between them. This CDR3 is built from 13 residues. This CDR3 reads CAWSVAVQETQYF. Written as DNA, the CDR3 is TGTGCCTGGAGTGTAGCGGTCCAAGAGACCCAGTACTTC.

The gene calls are TRBV27 and TRBJ2-2; no definite D call. This CDR3 contains 15 residues. V was trimmed by 2 bases and J by 4 bases, leaving 11 bases between them. Per the germline V gene, CDR1 is MNHEY and CDR2 is SMNVEV (reference sequence). The CDR3 sequence: CASSLTGPVTGELFF. The CDR3 DNA follows: TGTGCCAGCAGTTTAACGGGCCCGGTCACCGGGGAGCTGTTTTTT.

Of note for this clone: This sample also contains other DNA sequences that code for the same CDR3. The CDR3 loop is CASSGSRTDTQYF. The CDR3 DNA is TGTGCCAGCAGCGGTTCTAGGACAGATACGCAGTATTTT. This chain connects TRBV9 to TRBJ2-3; D call uncertain. Germline-derived CDR1 and CDR2 are SGDLS and YYNGEE. The germline V and J ends were trimmed by 3 bases and 3 bases, with 8 bases remaining between them. The length of the CDR3 is 13 residues.

V usage is TRBV7-8 and J usage is TRBJ2-2, with TRBD1 identical over 7 bases. In germline, CDR1 is SGHVS, CDR2 FQNEAQ. Unmatched junction bases numbered 11, after V lost 3 bases and J lost 1 base. The CDR3 length is 18 residues. DNA for the CDR3: TGTGCCAGCAGCTTTAGGTTTAGGGGGCCATGGAACACCGGGGAGCTGTTTTTT. Protein sequence: CASSFRFRGPWNTGELFF.

This clone was seen only a few times. The rearrangement uses TRBV27 and TRBJ2-7, with 8 bases aligning to TRBD2. The length of the CDR3 is 15 residues. J lost 3 bases, V lost 2 bases, and 6 bases had no gene match. CDR1 is MNHEY, CDR2 SMNVEV, per germline (reference sequence). CDR3 amino acids: CASSLTASGGYEQYF. The CDR3 DNA sequence: TGTGCCAGCAGTTTAACGGCGAGCGGGGGCTACGAGCAGTACTTC.

The CDR3 nucleotides are TGTGCCAGCACCCTATCAGGGAGCGGGAGAGCAAACAATGAGCAGTTCTTC. Its protein product is CASTLSGSGRANNEQFF. The V and J genes are TRBV28 and TRBJ2-1, with 8 bases fitting TRBD2. The CDR3 extends over 17 amino acids. Germline CDR1 and CDR2: MDHEN and SYDVKM. Unmatched junction bases numbered 16, after V lost 7 bases and J lost 5 bases.

This clone was recorded only once. V gene TRBV2 combines with J gene TRBJ2-7; 10 nucleotides match TRBD1. This CDR3 has 15 residues. The germline V gene has CDR1 SNHLY and CDR2 FYNNEI. V lost 7 bases to trimming and J lost 2 bases; unmatched junction nucleotides: 8. The CDR3 DNA reads TGTGCCAGCAAGCCGGGGACAGGGGTTACCTACGAGCAGTACTTC. Encoded protein: CASKPGTGVTYEQYF.

The chain couples TRBV7-9 to TRBJ2-1; 10 nucleotides agree with TRBD2. The CDR3 is made up of 16 amino acids. Trimming took 5 bases from V and 3 from J; bases not matched to a gene: 7. The germline V gene encodes CDR1 SEHNR and CDR2 FQNEAQ (reference sequence). Written as DNA, the CDR3 is TGTGCCAGCAGCCACCTAGCGGGAGAACGCTACAATGAGCAGTTCTTC. Translation gives CASSHLAGERYNEQFF.

A remark on this clone: Other nucleotide sequences from this sample produce the same CDR3. CDR3 amino acids: CSVEGTGGSYEQYF. Here the CDR3 DNA reads TGCAGCGTTGAGGGGACAGGGGGCTCCTACGAGCAGTACTTC. The rearrangement joins TRBV29-1 to TRBJ2-7; the match to TRBD1 covers 11 bases. V shed 3 bases and J 0 bases; nucleotides not matched to a gene: 1. Germline V gene data show CDR1 as SQVTM and CDR2 as ANQGSEA. The CDR3 is 14 residues long.

The J gene is TRBJ2-7, the V gene TRBV5-5, with 7 bases aligning to TRBD2. The V gene end was trimmed by 4 bases and the J gene end by 1 base; junction bases not matched to a gene: 14. Per the germline V gene, CDR1 is SGHKS and CDR2 is YYEKEE (reference sequence). The CDR3 is 17 amino acids. CDR3 region: CASSELGEREGSYEQYF. CDR3 DNA sequence: TGTGCCAGCAGCGAATTGGGCGAGCGGGAAGGTTCCTACGAGCAGTACTTC.

The V and J genes are TRBV7-6 and TRBJ1-2; D is undetermined. V lost 8 bases to trimming and J lost 6 bases, with 10 bases between them. The CDR3 is 11 amino acids. Germline V CDR1 and CDR2: SGHVS, FNYEAQ. CDR3: CASSTGDGYTF. The CDR3 DNA follows: TGTGCCAGCTCCACGGGTGATGGCTACACCTTC.

V usage is TRBV27 and J usage is TRBJ2-7; TRBD2 matches at 8 bases. Trimming removed 5 bases from V and 0 bases from J; junction bases left unmatched: 9. There are 16 residues in the CDR3. The germline V gene encodes CDR1 MNHEY and CDR2 SMNVEV (reference sequence). CDR3 protein: CASSPPPGGPSYEQYF. The DNA for the CDR3 is TGTGCCAGCAGTCCCCCCCCGGGAGGGCCCTCCTACGAGCAGTACTTC.

The chain has TRBV28 and TRBJ1-3, with a possible D match to TRBD1 (5 bases). Germline V gene data show CDR1 as MDHEN and CDR2 as SYDVKM. Trimming took 2 bases from V and 0 from J, leaving 5 bases between them. The CDR3 consists of 14 residues. CDR3 nucleotide sequence: TGTGCCAGCAGTTTAGGGACCTCTGGAAACACCATATATTTT. This gives the protein CASSLGTSGNTIYF.

This clone was seen a single time. The chain uses TRBV4-1 and TRBJ2-4, with D possibly being TRBD2 (5 bases). Deletions cut 8 bases from V and 4 bases from J, with 15 bases between. CDR1 and CDR2 (germline): MGHRA, YSYEKL. The CDR3 is made up of 14 amino acids. CDR3 amino acids: CASPPGLGKNIQYF. The CDR3 DNA is TGCGCCAGCCCCCCGGGATTGGGAAAAAACATTCAGTACTTC.

This clone has only one observation. J is TRBJ2-7 and V is TRBV19, with D possibly being TRBD2 (5 bases). CDR1 and CDR2 (germline): LNHDA, SQIVND (reference sequence). The length of the CDR3 is 16 residues. The ends were cut back, 6 bases at V and 5 bases at J, with 23 bases in the middle. CDR3: CASSNRPREVEDEQYF. CDR3 nucleotide sequence: TGTGCCAGTAGCAACCGCCCCAGAGAAGTGGAGGACGAGCAGTACTTC.

This chain links TRBV28 with TRBJ2-7; no definite D call. V lost 5 bases and J 5 bases, leaving 16 bases between the germline ends. Germline V gene sequence: CDR1 MDHEN, CDR2 SYDVKM. This CDR3 is built from 14 residues. The CDR3 sequence: CASSRLGLKDEQYF. CDR3 bases: TGTGCCAGCAGTCGTCTAGGGTTGAAGGACGAGCAGTACTTC. The full variable domain, completed using reference TRBV28 and TRBJ2-7, is DVKVTQSSRYLVKRTGEKVFLECVQDMDHENMFWYRQDPGLGLRLIYFSYDVKMKEKGDIPEGYSVSREKKERFSLILESASTNQTSMYLCASSRLGLKDEQYFGPGTRLTVT.

A word on this clone: The sample holds other DNA sequences that translate to the same CDR3. The rearrangement uses TRBV7-9 and TRBJ2-7; D is unclear. Per germline, CDR1 SEHNR and CDR2 FQNEAQ (reference sequence). This CDR3 contains 12 residues. V lost 1 base and J 3 bases, leaving 4 bases between the germline ends. In DNA, the CDR3 is TGTGCCAGCAGCTTAGTAGGCTACGAGCAGTACTTC. This sequence encodes CASSLVGYEQYF.